What follows are 10 T cell receptor beta chains derived from one specimen sequenced in a study of T cell responses to AZD1222 COVID-19 vaccine. The assay was immunoSEQ multiplex PCR, and TCRdb's table has in-frame clones only and misses some. Of roughly 100,000 clones listed, 90% are singletons. Material: peripheral blood, obtained on day 0 of AZD1222 vaccination. These TCRs come from an adult in good health.

In its sample, this clone was seen a few times. The chain joins TRBV4-1 to TRBJ1-2; 7 positions agree with TRBD1. J was trimmed by 2 bases and V by 6 bases; bases with no gene match: 9. Looked up from germline, CDR1 is MGHRA and CDR2 is YSYEKL. The CDR3 extends over 15 amino acids. The CDR3 region has the DNA TGCGCCAGCAGACCGACAGGGAGGCGCAACTATGGCTACACCTTC. This sequence encodes CASRPTGRRNYGYTF.

V usage is TRBV24-1 and J usage is TRBJ1-5; D possibly corresponds to TRBD1 (5 bases). The V end lost 3 bases, the J end lost 7 bases, and 12 bases lay between the germline ends. Germline CDR1 reads KGHDR; CDR2 reads SFDVKD. The CDR3 sequence is 14 residues long. The CDR3 region is CATSDTANRQPQHF. The CDR3 DNA sequence: TGTGCCACCAGTGATACGGCAAACAGGCAGCCCCAGCATTTT.

This clone was observed a single time. This rearrangement joins TRBV5-6 to TRBJ1-6; D remains ambiguous. The CDR3 is made up of 16 amino acids. V gave up 1 base and J gave up 5 bases, with 13 bases separating them. Germline CDR1 is SGHDT and CDR2 is YYEEEE. CDR3 in DNA: TGTGCCAGCAGCTTGTTTTTTGGCGGAGATAATTCACCCCTCCACTTT. Translated, it gives CASSLFFGGDNSPLHF.

The chain employs TRBV19 and TRBJ1-3; D is uncertain. Trimming removed 5 bases from V and 0 bases from J, with 11 bases in between. The CDR3 is made up of 15 amino acids. In germline, CDR1 is LNHDA, CDR2 SQIVND (reference sequence). The CDR3 spells CASSPRVSSGNTIYF. The CDR3 region has the DNA TGTGCCAGTAGTCCCCGAGTGAGCTCTGGAAACACCATATATTTT.

The chain has TRBV7-8 and TRBJ1-6; tentative D call: TRBD1 (5 bases). CDR1 is SGHVS, CDR2 FQNEAQ, per germline. This CDR3 comprises 16 residues. V gave up 5 bases and J gave up 5 bases, with 16 bases separating them. The CDR3 is CASSPDGGVNNSPLHF. The CDR3 DNA sequence: TGTGCCAGCAGCCCGGACGGGGGGGTGAATAATTCACCCCTCCACTTT.

This chain joins TRBV5-1 and TRBJ1-2; no clear D gene. The germline gives CDR1 SGHRS, CDR2 YFSETQ. V lost 9 bases and J 11 bases, leaving 17 bases between the germline ends. The CDR3 covers 11 residues. The CDR3 DNA sequence: TGCGCCATCACCGACGGGTCGGAATACACCTTC. Its translation is CAITDGSEYTF.

A single count supports this clone. The chain joins TRBV15 to TRBJ1-1; unclear D gene. The CDR3 runs 15 residues. The V gene lost 6 bases and the J gene lost 3 bases, with 17 bases spanning the gap. The germline V gene encodes CDR1 LNHNV and CDR2 YYDKDF (reference sequence). CDR3 coding DNA: TGTGCCACCAGTCGCACACGACGTGAGGACACTGAAGCTTTCTTT. It specifies CATSRTRREDTEAFF. Supplemented by reference TRBV15 and TRBJ1-1, the full variable domain reads DAMVIQNPRYQVTQFGKPVTLSCSQTLNHNVMYWYQQKSSQAPKLLFHYYDKDFNNEADTPDNFQSRRPNTSFCFLDIRSPGLGDTAMYLCATSRTRREDTEAFFGQGTRLTVV.

The chain carries TRBV28 and TRBJ1-1; D is unresolved. The CDR3 is 13 amino acids. The V and J ends lost 6 bases and 1 base respectively, with 9 bases between them. Germline V gene data show CDR1 as MDHEN and CDR2 as SYDVKM. The CDR3 nucleotides are TGTGCCAGCAGAAAGGCGGAGAACACTGAAGCTTTCTTT. Encoded protein: CASRKAENTEAFF.

The table lists this clone with a few counts. V gene TRBV6-1 combines with J gene TRBJ2-1; the D is unclear. V was trimmed by 3 bases and J by 0 bases, leaving 12 bases between them. This CDR3 spans 16 amino acids. Germline V lookup: CDR1 MNHNS, CDR2 SASEGT. The CDR3 DNA reads TGTGCCAGCAGTGAGACTTGGATACTCTCCTACAATGAGCAGTTCTTC. This gives the protein CASSETWILSYNEQFF.

V usage is TRBV19 and J usage is TRBJ2-7; a weak D match, TRBD2 (5 bases). The germline V and J ends were trimmed by 5 bases and 2 bases, with 10 bases remaining between them. This CDR3 contains 13 residues. Germline V gives CDR1 LNHDA, CDR2 SQIVND (reference sequence). The CDR3 DNA reads TGTGCCAGTAGTTCTAGCCTCCCCTACGAGCAGTACTTC. Amino acids: CASSSSLPYEQYF.